The entry that follows covers one T cell receptor (beta chain) sequence. The sample belongs to a study of blood T cell repertoires in COVID-19. On the study more broadly: COVID-19 samples from acute and convalescent phases originated in the United States, Italy and Spain. PBMCs, B-cell-depleted T cells, or T cells provided the cDNA or gDNA that made up the material.

The protocol was immunoSEQ multiplex PCR, while the TCRdb copy is restricted to in-frame clones and leaves out a portion. The sample lists a few hundred thousand clones, approximately 86% occurring once. Participant-reported clinical history was the basis for cohort assignment. The CDR3 runs to 13 residues. Between the trimmed V and J ends, which lost 5 bases and 2 bases, there was a span of 9 bases. The germline V gene encodes CDR1 MRHNA and CDR2 SNTAGT. The chain employs TRBV6-4 and TRBJ1-1, with D unclear. Sequencing used PBMCs or T cells enriched from blood (not recorded which). This receptor was taken from a woman aged 25 to 45 who had been exposed to COVID-19. CDR3 residues: CASSIQENTEAFF. The CDR3 region has the DNA TGTGCCAGCAGTATACAAGAAAACACTGAAGCTTTCTTT.